The 7 T cell receptor beta chains reported below all come from one sample, sequenced in a study of OX40 agonist ivuxolimab in advanced cancers. Here immunoSEQ multiplex PCR was the method, and the copy in TCRdb shows in-frame clones only, minus some. The profile shows tens of thousands of clones, roughly 91% of them singletons. This specimen consisted of CD4+ or CD8+ T cells sorted from blood, obtained in a trial of the OX40 agonist ivuxolimab. The receptor set was obtained from an adult with an advanced solid tumor such as melanoma, head and neck, liver or kidney cancer.

This chain links TRBV7-3 with TRBJ2-3; D not certain. The CDR3 is 15 residues long. V shed 0 bases and J shed 2 bases, with 9 bases lying between them. CDR1 SGHTA and CDR2 FQGTGA come from the germline V gene. The CDR3 here is CASSLTKVDTDTQYF. CDR3 coding DNA: TGTGCCAGCAGCTTAACAAAGGTAGACACAGATACGCAGTATTTT.

This clone has only one observation. This chain joins TRBV7-9 and TRBJ2-5, with 10 bases identical to TRBD2. Germline V gene sequence: CDR1 SEHNR, CDR2 FQNEAQ (reference sequence). CDR3 length: 19 residues. V shed 1 base, J shed 4 bases, and the junction held 15 bases outside the gene matches. CDR3 amino acids: CASSLGRASGGKISETQYF. In DNA form, the CDR3 reads TGTGCCAGCAGCTTAGGCCGGGCTAGCGGGGGCAAGATTTCAGAGACCCAGTACTTC.

The CDR3 loop reads CASSEWGTDTEAFF. In DNA form, the CDR3 reads TGTGCCAGCAGCGAATGGGGAACCGACACTGAAGCTTTCTTT. V and J are TRBV9 and TRBJ1-1; no definite D call. Trimming took 3 bases from V and 3 from J, leaving 12 bases between them. The CDR3 totals 14 residues. From germline, CDR1 is SGDLS and CDR2 YYNGEE.

This chain uses TRBV7-9 with TRBJ2-3; either TRBD1 or TRBD2 may supply D (5 bases each). V lost 5 bases and J lost 0, with 12 bases in between. The CDR3 contains 15 residues. Germline loops: CDR1 SEHNR, CDR2 FQNEAQ (reference sequence). The CDR3 DNA reads as TGTGCCAGCAGCCAAAATTGGGGGAGCACAGATACGCAGTATTTT. As protein: CASSQNWGSTDTQYF.

The V gene is TRBV7-6, the J gene TRBJ2-7; a possible D gene is TRBD2 (6 bases). Trimming took off 4 bases at V and 4 bases at J, with 11 bases between the two ends. The CDR3 loop spans 13 amino acids. Germline V CDR1 and CDR2: SGHVS, FNYEAQ. The CDR3 coding sequence is TGTGCCAGCAGCTCGCAGGAGGGGTACGAGCAGTACTTC. Translating it yields CASSSQEGYEQYF.

The CDR3 bases are TGTGCCAGCAGCTTGTTGGGGGGCTCTGGAAACACCATATATTTT. It is translated as CASSLLGGSGNTIYF. This sequence joins TRBV5-5 and TRBJ1-3; the D gene is possibly TRBD1 (5 bases). CDR3 length equals 15 residues. Looked up from germline, CDR1 is SGHKS and CDR2 is YYEKEE (reference sequence). V was pared by 1 base and J by 0 bases, with 8 bases between.

The rearrangement links TRBV5-5 to TRBJ1-3, with D uncertain. CDR1 SGHKS and CDR2 YYEKEE come from the germline V gene (reference sequence). The CDR3 covers 15 residues. Between the trimmed V and J ends, which lost 4 bases and 0 bases, there was a span of 11 bases. CDR3 sequence: CASSSRYTSGNTIYF. The CDR3 DNA reads TGTGCCAGCAGCAGTCGATACACCTCTGGAAACACCATATATTTT. Full variable domain (remainder filled in from reference TRBV5-5 and TRBJ1-3): DAGVTQSPTHLIKTRGQQVTLRCSPISGHKSVSWYQQVLGQGPQFIFQYYEKEERGRGNFPDRFSARQFPNYSSELNVNALLLGDSALYLCASSSRYTSGNTIYFGEGSWLTVV.